The T cell receptor (beta chain) under discussion was sequenced for a study of tumor and adjacent non-tumor tissue in lung cancer. Three rounds of nested PCR, following a modified ARM-PCR protocol, produced the TCRbeta library. TCRdb called the multiplex PCR reads again in MiXCR, with one record for every CDR3 protein. There are approximately 86,000 distinct CDR3 sequences in the sample; around 77% occur only once, and 8% to 10% lies in the top ten. RNA was extracted from bulk tissue without any cell sorting. This clonotype showed up just once. The antigen remains undetermined. With 10 bases removed from V and 2 bases from J, the gap between germline ends came to 11 bases. CDR3 length: 13 amino acids. Study findings and constraints: In normal lung, the top 100 clones were significantly more dominant than in tumor. TCR diversity was significantly greater in tumor than normal lung tissue. Tumor TCR diversity, when higher, was linked to shorter survival.

This receptor was obtained from a woman between 35 and 50 years old with non-small cell lung cancer. The chain carries TRBV12-3 or TRBV12-4 and TRBJ2-2; D uncertain. Sequences were obtained from lung tumor tissue. The CDR3 DNA is TGTGCCACTAAAGACAACAACACCGGGGAGCTGTTTTTT. It is translated as CATKDNNTGELFF.